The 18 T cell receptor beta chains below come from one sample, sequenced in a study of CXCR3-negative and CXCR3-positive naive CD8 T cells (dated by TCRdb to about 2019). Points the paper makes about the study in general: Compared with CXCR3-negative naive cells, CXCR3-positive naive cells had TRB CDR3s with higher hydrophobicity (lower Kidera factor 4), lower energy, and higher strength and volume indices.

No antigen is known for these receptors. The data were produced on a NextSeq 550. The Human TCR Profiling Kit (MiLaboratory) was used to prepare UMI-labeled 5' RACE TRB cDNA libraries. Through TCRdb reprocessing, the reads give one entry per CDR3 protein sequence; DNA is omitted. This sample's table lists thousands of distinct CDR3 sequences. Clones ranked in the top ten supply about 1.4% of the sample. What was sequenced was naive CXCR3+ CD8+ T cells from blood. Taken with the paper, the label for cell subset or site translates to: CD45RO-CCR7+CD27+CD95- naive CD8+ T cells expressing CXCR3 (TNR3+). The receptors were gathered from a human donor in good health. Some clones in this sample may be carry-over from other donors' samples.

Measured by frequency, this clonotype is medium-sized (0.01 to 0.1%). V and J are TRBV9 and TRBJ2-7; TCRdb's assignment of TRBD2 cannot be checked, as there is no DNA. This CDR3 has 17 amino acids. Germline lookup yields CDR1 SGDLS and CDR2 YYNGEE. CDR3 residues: CASSATSGPTPSYEQYF.

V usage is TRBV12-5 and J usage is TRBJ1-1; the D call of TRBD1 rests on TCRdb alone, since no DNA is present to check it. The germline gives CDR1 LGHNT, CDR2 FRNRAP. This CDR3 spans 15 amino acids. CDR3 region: CASGLPGSMNTEAFF.

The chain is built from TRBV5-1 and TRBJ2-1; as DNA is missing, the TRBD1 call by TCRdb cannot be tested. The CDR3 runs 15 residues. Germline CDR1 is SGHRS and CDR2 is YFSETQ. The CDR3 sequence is CASSSGTAYLNEQFF.

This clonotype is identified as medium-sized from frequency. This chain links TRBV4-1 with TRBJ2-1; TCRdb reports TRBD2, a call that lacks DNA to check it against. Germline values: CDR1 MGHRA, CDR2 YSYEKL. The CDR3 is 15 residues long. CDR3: CASSHERERLYEQFF.

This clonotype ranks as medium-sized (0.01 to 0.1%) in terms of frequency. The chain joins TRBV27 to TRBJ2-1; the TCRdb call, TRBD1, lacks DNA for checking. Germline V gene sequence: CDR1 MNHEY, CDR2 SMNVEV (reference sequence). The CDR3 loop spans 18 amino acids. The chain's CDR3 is CASSRVGEPRSSYNEQFF.

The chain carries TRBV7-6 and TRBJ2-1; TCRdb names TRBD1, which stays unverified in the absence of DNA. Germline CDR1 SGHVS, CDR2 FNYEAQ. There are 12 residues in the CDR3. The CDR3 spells CASSVQGDEQFF.

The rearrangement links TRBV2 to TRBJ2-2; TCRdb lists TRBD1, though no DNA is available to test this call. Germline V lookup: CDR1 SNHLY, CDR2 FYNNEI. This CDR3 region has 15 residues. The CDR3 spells CASSEVNREAGELFF. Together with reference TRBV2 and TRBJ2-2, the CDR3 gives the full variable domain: EPEVTQTPSHQVTQMGQEVILRCVPISNHLYFYWYRQILGQKVEFLVSFYNNEISEKSEIFDDQFSVERPDGSNFTLKIRSTKLEDSAMYFCASSEVNREAGELFFGEGSRLTVL.

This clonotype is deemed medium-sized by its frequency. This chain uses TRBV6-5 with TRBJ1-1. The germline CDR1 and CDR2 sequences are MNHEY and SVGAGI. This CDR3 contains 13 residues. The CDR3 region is CASSYDQNTEAFF.

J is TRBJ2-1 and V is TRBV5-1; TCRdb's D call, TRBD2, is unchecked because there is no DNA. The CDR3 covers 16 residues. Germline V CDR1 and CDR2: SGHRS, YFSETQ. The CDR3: CASSPITSGRDNEQFF.

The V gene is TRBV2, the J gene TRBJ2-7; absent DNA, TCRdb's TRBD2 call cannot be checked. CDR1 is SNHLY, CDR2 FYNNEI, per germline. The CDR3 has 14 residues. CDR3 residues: CASHPISGSYEQYF. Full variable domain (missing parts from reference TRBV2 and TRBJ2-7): EPEVTQTPSHQVTQMGQEVILRCVPISNHLYFYWYRQILGQKVEFLVSFYNNEISEKSEIFDDQFSVERPDGSNFTLKIRSTKLEDSAMYFCASHPISGSYEQYFGPGTRLTVT.

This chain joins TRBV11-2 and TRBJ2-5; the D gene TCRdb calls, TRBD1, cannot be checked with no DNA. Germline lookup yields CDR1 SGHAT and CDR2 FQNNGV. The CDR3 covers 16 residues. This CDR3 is CASSLAPGEGLETQYF.

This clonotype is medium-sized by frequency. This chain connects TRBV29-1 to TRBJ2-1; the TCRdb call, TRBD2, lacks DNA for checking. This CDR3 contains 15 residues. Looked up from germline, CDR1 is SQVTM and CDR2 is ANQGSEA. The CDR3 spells CSVDPPAGLYNEQFF.

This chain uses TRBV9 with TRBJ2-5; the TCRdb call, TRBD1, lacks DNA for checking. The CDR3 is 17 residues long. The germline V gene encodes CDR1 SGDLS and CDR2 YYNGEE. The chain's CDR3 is CASSSPSASEYQETQYF.

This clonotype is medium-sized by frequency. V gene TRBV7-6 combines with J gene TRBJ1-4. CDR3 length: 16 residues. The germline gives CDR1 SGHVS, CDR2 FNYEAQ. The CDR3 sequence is CASSFEGLATNEKLFF.

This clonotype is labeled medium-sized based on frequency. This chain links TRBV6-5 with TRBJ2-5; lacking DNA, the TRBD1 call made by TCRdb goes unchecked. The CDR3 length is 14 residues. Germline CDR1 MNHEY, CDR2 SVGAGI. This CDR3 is CASSTAGGGETQYF.

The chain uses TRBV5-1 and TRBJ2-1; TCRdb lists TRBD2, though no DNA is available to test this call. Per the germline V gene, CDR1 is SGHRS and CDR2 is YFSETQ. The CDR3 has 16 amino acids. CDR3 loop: CASSFSGKSSYNEQFF.

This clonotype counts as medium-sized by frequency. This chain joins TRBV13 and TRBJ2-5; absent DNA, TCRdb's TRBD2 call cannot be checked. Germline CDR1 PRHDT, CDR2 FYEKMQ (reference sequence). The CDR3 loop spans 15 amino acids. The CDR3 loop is CASSLEGEIQETQYF. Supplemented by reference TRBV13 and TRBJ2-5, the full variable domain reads AAGVIQSPRHLIKEKRETATLKCYPIPRHDTVYWYQQGPGQDPQFLISFYEKMQSDKGSIPDRFSAQQFSDYHSELNMSSLELGDSALYFCASSLEGEIQETQYFGPGTRLLVL.

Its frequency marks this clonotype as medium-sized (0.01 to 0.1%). CDR3 sequence: CASSLWGLAGDNEQFF. V and J are TRBV7-3 and TRBJ2-1; TCRdb outputs TRBD2, but without DNA this stays unchecked. Germline CDR1 reads SGHTA; CDR2 reads FQGTGA. The CDR3 has 16 residues.